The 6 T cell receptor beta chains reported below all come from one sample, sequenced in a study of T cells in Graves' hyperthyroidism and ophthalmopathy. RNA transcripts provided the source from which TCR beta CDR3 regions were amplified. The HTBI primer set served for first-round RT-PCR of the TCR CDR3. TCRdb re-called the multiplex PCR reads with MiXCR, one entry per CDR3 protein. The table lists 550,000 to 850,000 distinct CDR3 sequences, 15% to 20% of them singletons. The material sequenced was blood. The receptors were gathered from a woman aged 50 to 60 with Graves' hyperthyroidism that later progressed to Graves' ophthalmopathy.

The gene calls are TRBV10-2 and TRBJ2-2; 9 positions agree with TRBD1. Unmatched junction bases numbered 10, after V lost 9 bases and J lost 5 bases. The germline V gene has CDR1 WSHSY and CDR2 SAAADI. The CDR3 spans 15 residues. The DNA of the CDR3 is TGCGCCAGTGGGCGGGTACAGGGGGCGACCGGGGAGCTGTTTTTT. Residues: CASGRVQGATGELFF.

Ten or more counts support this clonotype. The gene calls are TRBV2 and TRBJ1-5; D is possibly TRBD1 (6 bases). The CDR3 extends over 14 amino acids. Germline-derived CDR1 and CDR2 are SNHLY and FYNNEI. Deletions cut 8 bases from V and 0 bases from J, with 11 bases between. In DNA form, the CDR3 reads TGTGCCAGCGAGGAACAGGGTAGCAATCAGCCCCAGCATTTT. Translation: CASEEQGSNQPQHF.

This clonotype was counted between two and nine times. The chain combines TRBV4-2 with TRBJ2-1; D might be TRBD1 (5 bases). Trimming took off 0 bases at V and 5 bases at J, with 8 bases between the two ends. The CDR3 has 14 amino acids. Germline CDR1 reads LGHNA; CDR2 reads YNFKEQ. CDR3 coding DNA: TGTGCCAGCAGCCAAGATCAAGGGGACAATGAGCAGTTCTTC. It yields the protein CASSQDQGDNEQFF.

CDR3 residues: CASSASMANTQYF. Written as DNA, the CDR3 is TGCGCCAGCAGTGCAAGTATGGCGAATACGCAGTATTTT. The J gene is TRBJ2-3, the V gene TRBV10-1; unclear D gene. From germline, CDR1 is WNHNN and CDR2 SYGVQD (reference sequence). V lost 4 bases and J 7 bases, leaving 12 bases between the germline ends. The CDR3 extends over 13 amino acids.

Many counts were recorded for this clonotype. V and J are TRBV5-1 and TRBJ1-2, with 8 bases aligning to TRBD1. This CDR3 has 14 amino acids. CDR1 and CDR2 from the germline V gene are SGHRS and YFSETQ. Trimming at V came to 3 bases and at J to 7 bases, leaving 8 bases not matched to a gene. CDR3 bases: TGCGCCAGCAGCTACGGACAGGGTGTTTCTGGCTACACCTTC. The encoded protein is CASSYGQGVSGYTF.

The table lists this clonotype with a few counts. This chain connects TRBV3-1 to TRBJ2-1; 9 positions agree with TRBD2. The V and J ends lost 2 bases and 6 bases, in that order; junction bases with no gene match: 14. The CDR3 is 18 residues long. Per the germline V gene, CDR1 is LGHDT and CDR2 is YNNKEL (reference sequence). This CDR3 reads CASSQLKVAGAVGNEQFF. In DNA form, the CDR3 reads TGTGCCAGCAGCCAACTCAAGGTAGCGGGGGCGGTGGGCAATGAGCAGTTCTTC.